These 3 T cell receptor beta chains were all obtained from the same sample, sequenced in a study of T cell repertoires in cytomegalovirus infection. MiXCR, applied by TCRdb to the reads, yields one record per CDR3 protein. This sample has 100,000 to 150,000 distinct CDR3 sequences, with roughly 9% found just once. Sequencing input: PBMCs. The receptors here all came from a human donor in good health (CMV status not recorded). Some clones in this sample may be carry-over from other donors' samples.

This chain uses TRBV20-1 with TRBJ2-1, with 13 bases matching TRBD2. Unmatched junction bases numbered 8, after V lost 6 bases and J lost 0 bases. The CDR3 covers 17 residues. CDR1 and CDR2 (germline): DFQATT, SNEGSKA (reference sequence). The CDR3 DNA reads TGCAGTGCCGTAGGACTAGCGGGGGATCGCTCCTACAATGAGCAGTTCTTC. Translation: CSAVGLAGDRSYNEQFF.

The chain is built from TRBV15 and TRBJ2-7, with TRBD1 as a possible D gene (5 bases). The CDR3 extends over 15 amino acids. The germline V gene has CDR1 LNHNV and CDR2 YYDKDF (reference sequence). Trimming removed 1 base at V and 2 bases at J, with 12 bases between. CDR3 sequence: CATSRGTGYTYEQYF. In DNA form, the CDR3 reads TGTGCCACCAGCAGAGGTACAGGCTACACCTACGAGCAGTACTTC. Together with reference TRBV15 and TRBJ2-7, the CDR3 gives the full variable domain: DAMVIQNPRYQVTQFGKPVTLSCSQTLNHNVMYWYQQKSSQAPKLLFHYYDKDFNNEADTPDNFQSRRPNTSFCFLDIRSPGLGDTAMYLCATSRGTGYTYEQYFGPGTRLTVT.

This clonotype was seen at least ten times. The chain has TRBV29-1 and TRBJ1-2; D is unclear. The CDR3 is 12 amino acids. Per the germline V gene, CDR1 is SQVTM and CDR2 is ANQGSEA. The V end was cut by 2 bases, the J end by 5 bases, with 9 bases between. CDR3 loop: CSVEFRPYGYTF. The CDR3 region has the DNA TGCAGCGTTGAATTTCGGCCTTATGGCTACACCTTC. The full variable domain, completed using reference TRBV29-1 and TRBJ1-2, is SAVISQKPSRDICQRGTSLTIQCQVDSQVTMMFWYRQQPGQSLTLIATANQGSEATYESGFVIDKFPISRPNLTFSTLTVSNMSPEDSSIYLCSVEFRPYGYTFGSGTRLTVV.